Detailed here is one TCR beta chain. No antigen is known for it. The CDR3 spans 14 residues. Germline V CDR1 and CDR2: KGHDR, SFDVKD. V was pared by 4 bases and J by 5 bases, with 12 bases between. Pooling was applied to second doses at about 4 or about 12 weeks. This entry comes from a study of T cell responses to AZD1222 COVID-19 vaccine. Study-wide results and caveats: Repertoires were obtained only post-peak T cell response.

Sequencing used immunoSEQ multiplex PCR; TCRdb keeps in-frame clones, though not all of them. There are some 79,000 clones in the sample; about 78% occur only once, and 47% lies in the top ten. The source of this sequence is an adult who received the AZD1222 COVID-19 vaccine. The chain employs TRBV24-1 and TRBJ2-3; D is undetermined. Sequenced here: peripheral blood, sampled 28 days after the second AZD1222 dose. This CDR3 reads CATSELYSEDTQYF. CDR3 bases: TGTGCCACCAGTGAGTTGTACTCCGAAGATACGCAGTATTTT.